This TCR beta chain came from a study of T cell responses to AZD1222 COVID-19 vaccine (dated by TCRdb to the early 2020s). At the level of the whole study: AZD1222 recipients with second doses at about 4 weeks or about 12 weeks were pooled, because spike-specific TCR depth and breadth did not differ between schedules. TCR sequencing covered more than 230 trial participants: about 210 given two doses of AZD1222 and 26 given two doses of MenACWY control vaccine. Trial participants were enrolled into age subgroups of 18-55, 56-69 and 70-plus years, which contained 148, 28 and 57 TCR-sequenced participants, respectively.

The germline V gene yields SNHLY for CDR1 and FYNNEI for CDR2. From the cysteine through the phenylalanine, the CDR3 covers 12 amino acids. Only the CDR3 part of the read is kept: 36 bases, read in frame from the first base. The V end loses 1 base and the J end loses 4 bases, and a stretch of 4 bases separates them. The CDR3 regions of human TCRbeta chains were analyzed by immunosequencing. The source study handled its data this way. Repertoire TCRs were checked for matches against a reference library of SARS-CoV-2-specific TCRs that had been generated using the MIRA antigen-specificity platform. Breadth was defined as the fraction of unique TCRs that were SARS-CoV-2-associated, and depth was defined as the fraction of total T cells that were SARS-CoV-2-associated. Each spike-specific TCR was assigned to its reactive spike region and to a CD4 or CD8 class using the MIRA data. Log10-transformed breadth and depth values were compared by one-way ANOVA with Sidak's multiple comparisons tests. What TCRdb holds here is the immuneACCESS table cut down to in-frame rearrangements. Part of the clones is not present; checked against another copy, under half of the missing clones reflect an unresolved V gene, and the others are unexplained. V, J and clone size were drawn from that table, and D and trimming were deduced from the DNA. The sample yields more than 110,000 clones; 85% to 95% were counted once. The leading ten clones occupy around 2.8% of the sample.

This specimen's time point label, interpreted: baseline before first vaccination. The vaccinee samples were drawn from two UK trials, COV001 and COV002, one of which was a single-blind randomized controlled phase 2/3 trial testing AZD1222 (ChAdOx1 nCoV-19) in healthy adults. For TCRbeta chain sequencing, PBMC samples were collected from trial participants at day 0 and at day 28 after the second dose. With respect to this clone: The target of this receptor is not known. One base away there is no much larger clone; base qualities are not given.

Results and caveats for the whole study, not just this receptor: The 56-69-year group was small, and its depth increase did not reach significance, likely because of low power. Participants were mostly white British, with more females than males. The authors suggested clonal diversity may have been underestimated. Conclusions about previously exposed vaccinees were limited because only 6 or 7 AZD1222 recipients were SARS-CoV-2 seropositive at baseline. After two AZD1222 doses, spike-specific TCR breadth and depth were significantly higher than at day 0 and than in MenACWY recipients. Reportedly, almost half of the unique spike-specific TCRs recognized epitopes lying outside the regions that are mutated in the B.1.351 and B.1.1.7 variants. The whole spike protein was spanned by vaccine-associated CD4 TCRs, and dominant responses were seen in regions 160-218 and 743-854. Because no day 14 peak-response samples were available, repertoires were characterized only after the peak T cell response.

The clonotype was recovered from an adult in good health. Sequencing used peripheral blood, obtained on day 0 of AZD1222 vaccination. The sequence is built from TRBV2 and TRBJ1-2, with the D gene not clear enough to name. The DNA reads TGTGCCAGCAGTGAAGAGGGCTATGGCTACACCTTC. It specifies CASSEEGYGYTF.